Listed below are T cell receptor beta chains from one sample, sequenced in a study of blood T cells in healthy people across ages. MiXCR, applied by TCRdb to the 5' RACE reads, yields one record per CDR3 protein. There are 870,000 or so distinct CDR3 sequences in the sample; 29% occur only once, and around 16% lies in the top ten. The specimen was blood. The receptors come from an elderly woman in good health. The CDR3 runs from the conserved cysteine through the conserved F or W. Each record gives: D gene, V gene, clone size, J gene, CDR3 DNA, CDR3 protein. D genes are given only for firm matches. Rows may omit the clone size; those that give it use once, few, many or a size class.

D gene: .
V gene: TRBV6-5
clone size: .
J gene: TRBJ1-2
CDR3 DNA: TGTGCCAGTCGGCAGACTTCTAACTATGGCTACACCTTC
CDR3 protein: CASRQTSNYGYTF

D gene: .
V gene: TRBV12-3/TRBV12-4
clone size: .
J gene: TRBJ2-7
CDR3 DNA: TGTGCCAGCAGCATTCCTCAGGGCGAGCAGTACTTC
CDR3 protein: CASSIPQGEQYF

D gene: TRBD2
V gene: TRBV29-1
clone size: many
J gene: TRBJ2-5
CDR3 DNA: TGCAGCGTCGATATGGGGACTATCAGGGAGACCCAGTACTTC
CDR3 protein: CSVDMGTIRETQYF

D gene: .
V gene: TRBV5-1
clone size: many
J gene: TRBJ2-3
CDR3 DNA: TGCGCCAGCAGCTTGGTGGGACGAGACACAGATACGCAGTATTTT
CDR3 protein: CASSLVGRDTDTQYF

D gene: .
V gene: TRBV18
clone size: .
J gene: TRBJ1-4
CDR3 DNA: TGTGCCAGCTCACCACTCCGCACAACTAATGAAAAACTGTTTTTT
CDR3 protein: CASSPLRTTNEKLFF

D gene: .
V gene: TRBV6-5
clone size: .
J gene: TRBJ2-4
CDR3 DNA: TGTGCCAGCCGGGACATATTGTCCAAAAACATTCAGTACTTC
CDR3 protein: CASRDILSKNIQYF

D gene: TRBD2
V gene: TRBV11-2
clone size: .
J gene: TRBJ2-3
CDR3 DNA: TGTGCCAGCAGCCCAGCGGGACTAGCGATGACAGATACGCAGTATTTT
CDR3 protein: CASSPAGLAMTDTQYF

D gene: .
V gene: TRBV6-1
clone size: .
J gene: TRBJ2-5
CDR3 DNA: TGTGCCAGCAGTGAAGCTGGGATGGGGGGCCAAGAGACCCAGTACTTC
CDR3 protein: CASSEAGMGGQETQYF

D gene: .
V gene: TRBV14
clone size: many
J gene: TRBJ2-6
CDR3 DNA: TGTGCCAGCAGCCCCCGAGCCCCCAACGTCCTGACTTTC
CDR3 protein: CASSPRAPNVLTF

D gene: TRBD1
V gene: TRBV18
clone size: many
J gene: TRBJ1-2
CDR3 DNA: TGTGCCAGCTCACCAGCGGGACAGGGAGGAAGCTACACCTTC
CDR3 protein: CASSPAGQGGSYTF

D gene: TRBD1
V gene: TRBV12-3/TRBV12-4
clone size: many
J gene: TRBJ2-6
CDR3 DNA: TGTGCCAGCAGCCCCGACGTTAACAGGGGTCGAAGGTCTGGGGCCAACGTCCTGACTTTC
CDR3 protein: CASSPDVNRGRRSGANVLTF